This entry concerns a single T cell receptor (beta chain). This clone was seen once. Its antigen is still unknown. No base quality values were provided; no much bigger clone lies one nucleotide off. The sample belongs to a study of cytomegalovirus exposure and HLA in healthy donors (dated by TCRdb to 2016 to 2017). With respect to the entire study: An earlier analysis of some 500 of the donors reported roughly 300 Gb of sequence data and more than 90 million unique TCR beta sequences from roughly 180 million T cells. Both class I and class II loci were covered by HLA typing, at four-digit resolution. Across some 400 genotyped donors of the cohort, an average of roughly 250,000 unique TCR beta nucleotide sequences per donor were sequenced, and around 20% of those sequences were non-productive. Typing coverage varied by locus: about 620-630 donors for A, B, C, DRB1 and DQB1; 500 to 550 for DQA1; 606 for DPA1; approximately 490 for DPB1. A later genetic analysis used genome-wide SNP genotypes for 398 of the 666 donors, treating that subset as a discovery cohort. A later analysis re-examined previously published TCR beta repertoires from around 670 donors and added high-resolution HLA genotyping to investigate patterns of TCR occurrence. To predict cytomegalovirus infection status, the study brought together high-throughput TCR immunosequencing, statistical association of individual TCRs with disease status, and machine learning. In addition to the first cohort of roughly 670 subjects, a separate validation cohort of about 120 different subjects was used. Because of strong linkage in the cohort, roughly five DR-DQ haplotypes were treated as single units for association and clustering. All discovery cohort repertoires had been generated using a single sequencing platform. Donor age, sex, ethnicity and CMV serostatus were compiled together with the repertoire data. Rather than using new phenotypic data, the later analysis identified candidate immune exposures from TCR beta sequences and from how often those sequences occurred across donors. An earlier analysis of around 540 of the donors applied high-throughput TCR beta sequencing to assess whether each TCR beta V gene segment acted as functional or pseudogenic. The genetic ancestry cluster associated with self-reported Caucasian donors included 70% to 85% of the 398 genotyped donors. The study used immunosequencing to profile the T cell repertoires of several hundred subjects and linked those repertoires to cytomegalovirus serostatus. The study was designed to test whether signatures of past pathogen exposure could be identified by cataloging public T cell receptors. Around 320 gigabases of sequencing data and tens of millions of unique TCR sequences were included in an early release covering around 600 HLA-typed donors. Results the study describes overall, beyond this receptor: The study gave a list of roughly 150 TCR beta chains associated with cytomegalovirus. The sequencing pipeline was judged likely to have produced a cluster of highly shared sequence variants as a technical artifact. In a later analysis, the rate of TCR association differed among HLA loci, with DRB1 alleles having the most associated TCRs and HLA-C alleles having the fewest. The 87-base-pair reads could not distinguish some IMGT-functional V segments, including TRBV6-2 and TRBV6-3, so those segments were excluded. The authors suggested that the approach could potentially be generalized to other disease states and immunological phenotypes. A later genetic analysis associated a missense DCLRE1C variant with V-gene and J-gene trimming of TCR beta chains, and an independent cohort replicated the association. When HLA alleles, especially DR and DQ, strongly co-occurred, attributing TCR associations to individual alleles was difficult. Because HLA typing was unavailable for some donors at each locus, only the typed subset was used in association tests. According to a later genetic analysis, donors in an Asian-associated ancestry cluster had fewer N-insertions in productive TCRs than the approximately 670-donor mean. In a later analysis, HLA-associated TCR beta chains showed more clonal expansion and lower generation probabilities than non-associated chains that were equally common. Linkage disequilibrium might explain the correlated functional status among segregating V segments, but an unknown experimental factor could not be ruled out. In vitro tests confirmed that three of the cytomegalovirus-associated TCR beta chains recognize cytomegalovirus antigens. In an earlier analysis of a few hundred of the donors, most TCR beta V segments were observed in productive rearrangements about 90% or about 30% of the time, broadly matching IMGT annotations. A further reported finding was that TCR beta sequences accurately predicted the HLA-A and HLA-B alleles for most subjects in the first cohort. For the cohort, immune exposure information was limited to CMV serostatus. In this cohort, only TCR beta chains were sequenced, and detectable features were limited by the absence of alpha or paired-chain data. Several of the top co-occurrence clusters appeared to be linked to parvovirus B19, influenza, CMV and Epstein-Barr virus, according to a later analysis. Specific HLA alleles were associated with roughly 16,000 TCR beta sequences at a false discovery rate of 0.05 in a later analysis. The classifier was reported to diagnose cytomegalovirus status with high specificity and sensitivity in both the original and validation cohorts. Across donors, most TCR sequences were observed very rarely, whereas some public TCRs were present in many individuals. Presence/absence analyses assumed roughly uniform sequencing depth across donors, an assumption that may not hold. Because counts were too low, more than 15 rarely observed V segments, including chromosome 9 orphons, were left out of the earlier analysis of some 640 of the donors. Most CMV-associated TCR beta chains appeared to be HLA-restricted in a later analysis, and the HLA associations seemed to be driven largely by CMV exposure.

The cohort was made up of around 720 healthy bone marrow donors. Cohort members were all nominally healthy when sampled, although unrecorded immune exposures were likely present. The donor tested CMV seronegative and was one of the 352 seronegative cohort members. A peripheral blood sample was provided by each donor, and peripheral blood mononuclear cells were used for TCR beta sequencing. Genomic DNA was extracted from the blood cell samples with the Qiagen DNeasy Blood Extraction Kit. The germline V end is reduced by 3 bases and the J end by 3 bases; junction bases left unmatched: 9. The CDR3 goes from the cysteine to the phenylalanine over 16 residues. This entry keeps only the CDR3 DNA: 48 bases, framed from base 1. The germline V gene sets CDR1 to SGHTA and CDR2 to FQGNSA. The library was built by means of the immunoSEQ multiplex PCR assay. For the multiplex PCR, a mixture combining 60 forward primers for TCR Vbeta segments and 13 reverse primers for TCR Jbeta segments was used. The CDR3 region of rearranged TCR beta genes was amplified from genomic DNA with a multiplex PCR assay. The amplified TCR beta libraries were sequenced on the Illumina HiSeq System as 87-base-pair reads. Per the authors' processing: A later analysis counted about 80 million unique TCR beta chains across the 550 to 700 repertoires, and roughly 9.9 million of these chains were shared by at least two donors. Raw reads were error-corrected and collapsed into unique sequences with a nearest-neighbor algorithm that merged closely related sequences to remove PCR and sequencing errors. Alignment of CDR3 sequences to IMGT reference sequences was used to assign V, D and J gene segments. For a sequence to be retained, a match of at least six nucleotides to both a V gene segment and a J gene segment was required. Rearrangements were classified as productive when the CDR3 lacked stop codons and remained in frame with V and J, and all other rearrangements were classified as non-productive. CDR3 was defined by IMGT convention, running from the second conserved V-encoded cysteine to the conserved J-encoded phenylalanine. In an earlier analysis of 550 to 650 of the donors, sequences lacking an unambiguous match to a single V gene segment were excluded. In an earlier analysis of approximately 610 of the donors, V segments were called functional above 56.7% productive rearrangements and were called segregating when the between-donor standard deviation exceeded 5%. A statistical classification framework was developed to diagnose cytomegalovirus status using the catalog of TCR beta chain sequences. A later analysis assigned V and J genes by comparing TCR nucleotide sequences with IMGT/GENE-DB human TR gene sequences. The TCRdist pipeline was used in a later analysis to assign CDR3 sequences and most-parsimonious VDJ recombination scenarios. In a later analysis, each TCR beta chain was defined by its CDR3 amino acid sequence together with its V-gene family, and reads without a unique V-gene family were excluded. To address suspected cross-contamination and a sequencing artifact, a later analysis removed 592 highly shared, low-generation-probability nucleotide sequences. In a later analysis, a clonal expansion index was calculated for each public chain from normalized within-repertoire ranks of inferred template counts. In a later analysis, generation probabilities were computed with a VDJ recombination model fitted to out-of-frame rearrangements, and the resulting probabilities were checked against IGoR. In a later analysis, hypergeometric tests were used to score TCR-TCR, TCR-HLA and TCR-CMV co-occurrence, with a repertoire-size bias correction applied to TCR pairs. A later analysis estimated false discovery rates by permuting HLA or CMV assignments 20 times. In a later analysis, co-occurring TCRs were grouped using DBSCAN, and TCRdist sequence similarity was added for clustering within HLA-allele-positive subsets. Repertoires with fewer than 30,000 or more than 120,000 public chains, plus five repertoires with anomalous nucleotide sharing, were excluded from co-occurrence clustering. Here the immuneACCESS table is served through TCRdb, limited to in-frame sequences with V and J called. Missing clones are a known gap in these copies; in checked studies unresolved V genes cover under half, and the rest lacks a known reason. The V and J calls and clone size are taken from that table; D and trimming were inferred from the DNA. The sample table records approximately 130,000 clones; roughly 79% of these occur just once. The ten largest account for 3.1% of the sample.

The V and J segments used are TRBV7-2 and TRBJ2-5; TRBD2 aligns with 8 central bases. The sequence was collected from a man aged 30-40 years in good health and CMV-seronegative. Sequencing used PBMCs. The base sequence is TGTGCCAGCAGCTTCACCCTCACTAGCGGCAAAGAGACCCAGTACTTC. It codes for CASSFTLTSGKETQYF.